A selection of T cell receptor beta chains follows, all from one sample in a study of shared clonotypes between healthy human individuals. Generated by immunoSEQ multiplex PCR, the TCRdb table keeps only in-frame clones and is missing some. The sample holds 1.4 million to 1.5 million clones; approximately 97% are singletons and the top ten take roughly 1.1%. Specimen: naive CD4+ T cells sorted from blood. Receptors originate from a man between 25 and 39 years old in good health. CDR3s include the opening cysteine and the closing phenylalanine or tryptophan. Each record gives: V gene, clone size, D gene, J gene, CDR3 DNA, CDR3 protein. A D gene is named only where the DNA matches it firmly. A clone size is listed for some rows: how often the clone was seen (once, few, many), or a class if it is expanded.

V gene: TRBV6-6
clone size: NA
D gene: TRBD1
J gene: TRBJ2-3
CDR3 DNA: TGTGCCAGCAGCTCATCGACAGGGTTGGGGCAGCAGTATTTT
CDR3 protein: CASSSSTGLGQQYF

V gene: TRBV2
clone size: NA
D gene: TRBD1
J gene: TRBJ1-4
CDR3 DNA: TGTGCCAGCAGTGCCCCGCGGACAGGCCCATTTAATGAAAAACTGTTTTTT
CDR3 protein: CASSAPRTGPFNEKLFF

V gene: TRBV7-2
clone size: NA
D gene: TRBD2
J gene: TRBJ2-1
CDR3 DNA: TGTGCCAGCAGCCCTAGACTAGCGGTCAATGAGCAGTTCTTC
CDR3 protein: CASSPRLAVNEQFF

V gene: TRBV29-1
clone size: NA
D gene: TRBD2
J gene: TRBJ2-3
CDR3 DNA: TGCAGCGTGACCGGACTAGCGGGAGCCCCAGATACGCAGTATTTT
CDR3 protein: CSVTGLAGAPDTQYF

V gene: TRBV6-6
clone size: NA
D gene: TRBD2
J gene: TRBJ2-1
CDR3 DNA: TGTGCCAGCAGTAGGGGACTAGCGGATTACAATGAGCAGTTCTTC
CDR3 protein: CASSRGLADYNEQFF

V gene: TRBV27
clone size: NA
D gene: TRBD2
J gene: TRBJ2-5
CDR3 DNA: TGTGCCAGCAGTTTACTAGCGGGAGGGGAGACCCAGTACTTC
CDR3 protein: CASSLLAGGETQYF

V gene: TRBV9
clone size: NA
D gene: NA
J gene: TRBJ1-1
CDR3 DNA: TGTGCCAGCAGCGTAGGTGGTATGAACACTGAAGCTTTCTTT
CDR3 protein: CASSVGGMNTEAFF

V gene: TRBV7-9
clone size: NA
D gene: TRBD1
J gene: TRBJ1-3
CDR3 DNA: TGTGCCAGCAGCATCCTCGGGACAGCAACAACTGGAAACACCATATATTTT
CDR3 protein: CASSILGTATTGNTIYF

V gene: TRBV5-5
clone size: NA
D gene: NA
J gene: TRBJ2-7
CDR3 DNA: TGTGCCAGCAGCTTGGGTGCCGGCGGCTCCTACGAGCAGTACTTC
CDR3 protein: CASSLGAGGSYEQYF

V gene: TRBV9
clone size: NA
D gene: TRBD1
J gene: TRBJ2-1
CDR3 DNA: TGTGCCAGCAGCGTCCGGCAGGGGGCCGATGAGCAGTTCTTC
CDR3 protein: CASSVRQGADEQFF

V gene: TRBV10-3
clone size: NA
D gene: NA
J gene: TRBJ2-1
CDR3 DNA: TGTGCCATCGCTGGGAACAATGAGCAGTTCTTC
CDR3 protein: CAIAGNNEQFF

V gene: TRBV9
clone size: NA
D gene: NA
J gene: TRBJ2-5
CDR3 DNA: TGTGCCAGCAGCGTAGCGGATTACCGGGCCGGCCAAGAGACCCAGTACTTC
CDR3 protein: CASSVADYRAGQETQYF

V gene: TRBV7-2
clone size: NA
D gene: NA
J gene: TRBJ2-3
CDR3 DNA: TGTGCCAGCAGCAAACAGTTACGCACAGATACGCAGTATTTT
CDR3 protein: CASSKQLRTDTQYF

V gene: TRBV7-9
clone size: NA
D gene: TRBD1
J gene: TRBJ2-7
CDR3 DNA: TGTGCCAGCATCCTAGGGGGGACAGGCCTCTACGAGCAGTACTTC
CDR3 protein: CASILGGTGLYEQYF

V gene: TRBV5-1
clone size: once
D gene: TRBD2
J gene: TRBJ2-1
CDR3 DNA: TGCGCCAGCAGCTTCGGACTAGCGGGAGCTATCACCAACAATGAGCAGTTCTTC
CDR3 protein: CASSFGLAGAITNNEQFF

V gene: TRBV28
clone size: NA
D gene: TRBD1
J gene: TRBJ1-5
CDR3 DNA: TGTGCCAGCAGTCCGCATCTAGGGACAGGGGGCTATGGGCAGCCCCAGCATTTT
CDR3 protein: CASSPHLGTGGYGQPQHF

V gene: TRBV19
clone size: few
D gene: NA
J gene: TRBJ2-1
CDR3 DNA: TGTGCCAGTAGTTTGTCCCATGAGCAGTTCTTC
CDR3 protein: CASSLSHEQFF

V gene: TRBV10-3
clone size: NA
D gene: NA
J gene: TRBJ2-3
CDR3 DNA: TGTGCCATCAGAAGGGGCACAGATACGCAGTATTTT
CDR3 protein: CAIRRGTDTQYF

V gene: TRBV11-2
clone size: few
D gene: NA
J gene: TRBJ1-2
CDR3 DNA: TGTGCCAGCAGCCTCGGGACCCACTATGGCTACACCTTC
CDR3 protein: CASSLGTHYGYTF

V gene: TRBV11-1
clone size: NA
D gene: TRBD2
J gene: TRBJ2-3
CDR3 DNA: TGTGCCAGCAGCCTAGCGGGAGGGCCCCCAGATACGCAGTATTTT
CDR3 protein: CASSLAGGPPDTQYF

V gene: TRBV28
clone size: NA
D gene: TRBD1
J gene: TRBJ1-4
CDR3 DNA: TGTGCCAGCAGTGTACAGGGGGCCGGGGAAAAACTGTTTTTT
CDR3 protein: CASSVQGAGEKLFF

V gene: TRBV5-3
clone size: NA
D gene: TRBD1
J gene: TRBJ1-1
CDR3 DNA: TGTGCCAGAGGGACAGACGAAGCTTTCTTT
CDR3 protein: CARGTDEAFF

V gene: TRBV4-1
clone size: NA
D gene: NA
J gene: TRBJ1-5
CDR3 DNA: TGCGCCAGCAGCCAAGTCCAGGACAGCCTACCTAAGCCCCAGCATTTT
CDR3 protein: CASSQVQDSLPKPQHF

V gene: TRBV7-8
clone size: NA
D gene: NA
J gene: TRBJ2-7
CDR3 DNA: TGTGCCAGCAGCTTAGGGGTCCAGGGTGGCGAGCAGTACTTC
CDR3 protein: CASSLGVQGGEQYF

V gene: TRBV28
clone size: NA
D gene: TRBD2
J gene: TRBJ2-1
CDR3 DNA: TGTGCCAGCAGTGACGCCGGGACTAGCGGGAGATCTTACAATGAGCAGTTCTTC
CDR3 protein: CASSDAGTSGRSYNEQFF

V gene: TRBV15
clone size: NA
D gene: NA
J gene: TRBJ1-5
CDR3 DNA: TGTGCCACCAGCAGAGTTGGTTTGAACGAGGGCAATCAGCCCCAGCATTTT
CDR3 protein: CATSRVGLNEGNQPQHF

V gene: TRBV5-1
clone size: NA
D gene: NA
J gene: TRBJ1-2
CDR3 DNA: TGCGCCAGCAGCCCGGGACTGACTCTTAACTATGGCTACACCTTC
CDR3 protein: CASSPGLTLNYGYTF

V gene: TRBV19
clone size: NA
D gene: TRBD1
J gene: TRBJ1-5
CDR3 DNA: TGTGCCAGTAGTTTTCACCAGGGGGCGCGGGGCAATCAGCCCCAGCATTTT
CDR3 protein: CASSFHQGARGNQPQHF

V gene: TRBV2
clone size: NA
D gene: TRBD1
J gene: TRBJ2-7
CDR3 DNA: TGTGCCAGCAGGACCGGGACAGGGGACCACGAGCAGTACTTC
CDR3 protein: CASRTGTGDHEQYF

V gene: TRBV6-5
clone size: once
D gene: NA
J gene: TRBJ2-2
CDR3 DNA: TGTGCCAGCAGTTACCCCAGGACCGGGGAGCTGTTTTTT
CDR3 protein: CASSYPRTGELFF

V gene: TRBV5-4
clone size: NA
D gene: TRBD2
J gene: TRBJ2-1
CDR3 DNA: TGTGCCAGCAGCCCCGGACCCGGACTAGCGGACTACAATGAGCAGTTCTTC
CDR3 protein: CASSPGPGLADYNEQFF

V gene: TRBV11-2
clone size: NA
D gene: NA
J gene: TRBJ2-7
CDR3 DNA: TGTGCCAGCAGCTTAGGACAGACCTCCTACGAGCAGTACTTC
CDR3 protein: CASSLGQTSYEQYF

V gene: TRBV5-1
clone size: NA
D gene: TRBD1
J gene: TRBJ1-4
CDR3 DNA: TGCGCCAGCAGCTTGGCCGCTGGACAGGGGGAAAAACTGTTTTTT
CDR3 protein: CASSLAAGQGEKLFF

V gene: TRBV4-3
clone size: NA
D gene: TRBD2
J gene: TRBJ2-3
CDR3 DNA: TGCGCCAGCAGCCAAGATGGTGGCGGGAGCGCAGATACGCAGTATTTT
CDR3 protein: CASSQDGGGSADTQYF

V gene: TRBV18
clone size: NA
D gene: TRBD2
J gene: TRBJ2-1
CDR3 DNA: TGTGCCAGCTCATTCGGGCAGCGGGAGATAAATGAGCAGTTCTTC
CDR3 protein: CASSFGQREINEQFF

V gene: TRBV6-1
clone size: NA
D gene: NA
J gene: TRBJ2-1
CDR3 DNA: TGTGCCAGCAGTGAAGTGATGTCAGGGTCCAATGAGCAGTTCTTC
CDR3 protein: CASSEVMSGSNEQFF

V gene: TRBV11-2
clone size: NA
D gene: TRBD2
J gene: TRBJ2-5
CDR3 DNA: TGTGCCAGCAGCGCAGGGACTAGCGGGAGCCAAGAGACCCAGTACTTC
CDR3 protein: CASSAGTSGSQETQYF

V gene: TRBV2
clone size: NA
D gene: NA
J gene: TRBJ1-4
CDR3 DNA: TGTGCCAGCAGTGAAGGGGAGCAGTCGGCTAATGAAAAACTGTTTTTT
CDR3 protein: CASSEGEQSANEKLFF